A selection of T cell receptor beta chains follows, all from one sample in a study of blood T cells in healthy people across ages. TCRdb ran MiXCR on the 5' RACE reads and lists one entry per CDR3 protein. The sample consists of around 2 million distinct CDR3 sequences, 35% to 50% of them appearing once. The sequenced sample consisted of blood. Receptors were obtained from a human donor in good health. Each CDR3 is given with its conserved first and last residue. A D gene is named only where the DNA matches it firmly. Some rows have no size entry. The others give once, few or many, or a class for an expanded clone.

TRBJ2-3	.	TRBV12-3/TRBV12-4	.	CASGSSSTDTQYF	TGTGCCAGCGGAAGTTCTAGCACAGATACGCAGTATTTT
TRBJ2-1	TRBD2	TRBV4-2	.	CASSQDSTGGLNNEQFF	TGTGCCAGCAGCCAAGATTCGACGGGGGGGCTAAACAATGAGCAGTTCTTC
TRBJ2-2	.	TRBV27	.	CASSFGAAKELFF	TGTGCCAGCAGTTTTGGCGCTGCTAAGGAGCTGTTTTTT
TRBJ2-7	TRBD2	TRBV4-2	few	CASSTTSGGSHYEQYF	TGTGCCAGCAGCACAACTAGCGGGGGGTCCCACTACGAGCAGTACTTC
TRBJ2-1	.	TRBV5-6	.	CASSFSSDPSCNEQFF	TGTGCCAGCAGCTTCAGTAGCGACCCCTCCTGCAATGAGCAGTTCTTC
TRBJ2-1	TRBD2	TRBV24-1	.	CATSDRAGGRNEQFF	TGTGCCACCAGTGATCGAGCGGGGGGGCGCAATGAGCAGTTCTTC
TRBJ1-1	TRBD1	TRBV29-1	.	CSVRNRGGAEAFF	TGCAGCGTCAGAAACAGGGGTGGGGCTGAAGCTTTCTTT
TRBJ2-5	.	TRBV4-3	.	CASSQDLTLDGETQYF	TGCGCCAGCAGCCAGGATCTAACATTGGACGGGGAGACCCAGTACTTC
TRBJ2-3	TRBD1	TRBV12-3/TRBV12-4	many	CASSLGDSSTDTQYF	TGTGCCAGCAGTTTAGGGGACAGCAGCACAGATACGCAGTATTTT
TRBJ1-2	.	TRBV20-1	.	CSASRGAQNYGYTF	TGCAGTGCTAGTAGAGGGGCGCAGAACTATGGCTACACCTTC
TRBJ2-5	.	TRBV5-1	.	CASSPGESQETQYF	TGCGCCAGCAGCCCCGGGGAGTCACAAGAGACCCAGTACTTC
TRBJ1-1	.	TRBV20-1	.	CSAQPDLNTEAFF	TGCAGTGCCCAACCGGACCTGAACACTGAAGCTTTCTTT
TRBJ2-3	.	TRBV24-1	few	CATSAGIADTQYF	TGTGCCACCAGTGCTGGAATCGCAGATACGCAGTATTTT
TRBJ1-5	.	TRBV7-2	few	CASSTSSNQPQHF	TGTGCCAGCAGCACCAGTAGCAATCAGCCCCAGCATTTT
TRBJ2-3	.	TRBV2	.	CASSDRTNTDTQYF	TGTGCCAGCAGTGACCGGACTAACACAGATACGCAGTATTTT
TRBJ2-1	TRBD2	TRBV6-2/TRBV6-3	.	CASRRSGGAENEQFF	TGTGCCAGCAGAAGAAGCGGGGGGGCCGAAAATGAGCAGTTCTTC
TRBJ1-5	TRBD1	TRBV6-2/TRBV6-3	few	CASSSNPRGEGSNQPQHF	TGTGCCAGCAGTTCCAACCCCAGGGGGGAAGGAAGCAATCAGCCCCAGCATTTT
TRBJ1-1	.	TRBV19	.	CASSNQGLKEAFF	TGTGCCAGTAGTAATCAGGGGTTAAAAGAAGCTTTCTTT
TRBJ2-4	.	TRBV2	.	CASTTGLRVGAAKNIQYF	TGTGCCAGCACTACCGGCCTCCGAGTGGGCGCCGCCAAAAACATTCAGTACTTC
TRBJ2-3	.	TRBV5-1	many	CASSRDGSTDTQYF	TGCGCCAGCAGTCGCGATGGGAGCACAGATACGCAGTATTTT
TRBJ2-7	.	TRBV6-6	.	CASGATERSYEQYF	TGTGCCAGTGGGGCCACCGAACGCTCCTACGAGCAGTACTTC
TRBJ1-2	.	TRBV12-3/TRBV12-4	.	CASREGVSNYGYTF	TGTGCCAGCAGAGAAGGGGTATCTAACTATGGCTACACCTTC
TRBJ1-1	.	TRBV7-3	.	CASSLTGGQLGFEAFF	TGTGCCAGCAGCTTAACGGGCGGACAGCTCGGATTCGAAGCTTTCTTT
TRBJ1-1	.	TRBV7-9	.	CASSYRAFGAFF	TGTGCCAGCAGCTATAGGGCATTTGGAGCTTTCTTT
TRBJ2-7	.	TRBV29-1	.	CSVASPWGSSYEQYF	TGCAGCGTTGCTTCCCCGTGGGGTAGCTCCTACGAGCAGTACTTC
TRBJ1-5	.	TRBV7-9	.	CASSTGQNSNQPQHF	TGTGCCAGCAGCACAGGACAGAATAGCAATCAGCCCCAGCATTTT
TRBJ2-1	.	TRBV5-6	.	CASGSGANNEQFF	TGTGCCAGCGGTTCCGGGGCCAACAATGAGCAGTTCTTC
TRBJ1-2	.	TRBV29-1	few	CSVGDSTGGYGYTF	TGCAGCGTTGGGGACTCGACAGGCGGCTATGGCTACACCTTC
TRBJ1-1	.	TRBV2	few	CASRWDGNTEAFF	TGTGCCAGCAGGTGGGACGGGAACACTGAAGCTTTCTTT
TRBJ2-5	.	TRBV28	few	CASSLIGFAQYF	TGTGCCAGCAGTTTAATCGGGTTCGCGCAGTACTTC
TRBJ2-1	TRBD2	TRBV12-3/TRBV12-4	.	CASRPGLAGKEQFF	TGTGCCAGCAGACCGGGACTAGCGGGGAAGGAGCAGTTCTTC
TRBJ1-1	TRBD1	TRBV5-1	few	CANRKTGSNTEAFF	TGCGCCAACAGGAAGACAGGGAGTAACACTGAAGCTTTCTTT
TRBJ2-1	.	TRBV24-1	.	CATSDAGRGYDEQFF	TGTGCCACCAGTGATGCCGGGAGAGGATACGATGAGCAGTTCTTC
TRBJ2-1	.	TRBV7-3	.	CASSFDPMTSYNEQFF	TGTGCCAGCAGCTTCGACCCTATGACCTCCTACAATGAGCAGTTCTTC
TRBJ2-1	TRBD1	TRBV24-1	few	CATSDPPGQGNSYNEQFF	TGTGCCACCAGTGATCCTCCGGGACAGGGGAACTCCTACAATGAGCAGTTCTTC
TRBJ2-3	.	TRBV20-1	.	CSARDPRAGGTDTQYF	TGCAGTGCTAGAGATCCTCGGGCAGGGGGCACAGATACGCAGTATTTT
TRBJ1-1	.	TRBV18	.	CASSPTTDTEAFF	TGTGCCAGCTCACCCACAACGGACACCGAAGCTTTCTTT
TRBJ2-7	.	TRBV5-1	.	CASSVASGSMYEQYF	TGCGCCAGCAGCGTGGCGTCGGGGAGTATGTATGAGCAGTACTTC
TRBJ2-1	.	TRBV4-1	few	CASSSRGSPERYNEQFF	TGCGCCAGCAGCTCAAGGGGTAGTCCCGAGCGATACAATGAGCAGTTCTTC
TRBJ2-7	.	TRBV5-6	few	CASSSGDNEQYF	TGTGCCAGCAGCTCTGGGGACAACGAGCAGTACTTC
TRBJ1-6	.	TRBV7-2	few	CASSLSPLSYNSPLHF	TGTGCCAGCAGCTTGTCGCCCCTCTCCTATAATTCACCCCTCCACTTT
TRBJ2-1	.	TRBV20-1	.	CSARGPSADEQFF	TGCAGTGCTAGAGGTCCGTCTGCCGATGAGCAGTTCTTC